This TCR beta chain was identified in a study of T cell responses to AZD1222 COVID-19 vaccine. General study results and limits: Sampled repertoires all dated from after the peak T cell response. Females outnumbered males among donors, who were mostly white British; clonal diversity was possibly underestimated.

Sequencing was performed with immunoSEQ multiplex PCR; in TCRdb, only in-frame clones are kept and a portion is missing. The table lists about 100,000 clones, roughly 90% of them singletons. With respect to this clone: Its antigen remains unknown.

The clonotype was recovered from an adult who received the AZD1222 COVID-19 vaccine. Material: peripheral blood, obtained 28 days after the second AZD1222 dose.

CDR3 coding DNA: TGCGCCAGCAGCCAAGATGGTGGTGTTAGGGGGGATACCTACGAGCAGTACTTC. This codes for CASSQDGGVRGDTYEQYF. The chain uses TRBV4-3 and TRBJ2-7; tentatively, D is TRBD1 or TRBD2 (6 bases each). Germline V lookup: CDR1 LGHNA, CDR2 YSLEER. The ends were cut back, 0 bases at V and 2 bases at J, with 20 bases in the middle. The CDR3 is made up of 18 amino acids.